A selection of T cell receptor beta chains follows, all from one sample in a study of cytomegalovirus exposure and HLA in healthy donors. Produced via immunoSEQ multiplex PCR; TCRdb's table is partial and in-frame only. This table lists approximately 58,000 clones. Sequencing was performed on PBMCs. The receptors here all came from a man younger than 40 in good health and CMV-seropositive. CDR3s include the opening cysteine and the closing phenylalanine or tryptophan. A D gene is named only where the DNA matches it firmly.

v_gene	j_gene	d_gene	CDR3aa	CDR3nt
TRBV27	TRBJ1-4	NA	CASSPRPRGNEKLFF	TGTGCCAGCAGTCCTCGACCTCGGGGAAATGAAAAACTGTTTTTT
TRBV10-3	TRBJ2-7	NA	CAISERDSGEPGEQYF	TGTGCCATCAGTGAGAGGGATTCCGGGGAGCCGGGAGAGCAGTACTTC
TRBV19	TRBJ2-7	TRBD1	CASTLRAGGFYEQYF	TGTGCCAGTACCCTCCGGGCAGGGGGATTCTACGAGCAGTACTTC
TRBV5-1	TRBJ2-3	NA	CASRGQSTDTQYF	TGCGCCAGCCGGGGACAATCCACAGATACGCAGTATTTT
TRBV10-2	TRBJ2-2	TRBD1	CASSSGTGILTGELFF	TGCGCCAGCAGTTCCGGGACAGGGATTCTCACCGGGGAGCTGTTTTTT
TRBV19	TRBJ1-5	TRBD1	CASSTGGQPQHF	TGTGCCAGTAGTACAGGGGGACAGCCCCAGCATTTT
TRBV5-6	TRBJ1-1	NA	CASSLKNSRGITEAFF	TGTGCCAGCAGCTTGAAGAATTCCAGGGGAATAACTGAAGCTTTCTTT
TRBV30	TRBJ2-7	TRBD2	CAWERDLNAYEQYF	TGTGCCTGGGAGCGGGACCTTAACGCCTACGAGCAGTACTTC
TRBV30	TRBJ2-1	TRBD1	CAWAGTGGNEQFF	TGTGCCTGGGCCGGGACAGGGGGCAATGAGCAGTTCTTC
TRBV11-1	TRBJ2-7	NA	CASSFGTLSSYEQYF	TGTGCCAGCAGCTTTGGGACTCTGAGCTCCTACGAGCAGTACTTC